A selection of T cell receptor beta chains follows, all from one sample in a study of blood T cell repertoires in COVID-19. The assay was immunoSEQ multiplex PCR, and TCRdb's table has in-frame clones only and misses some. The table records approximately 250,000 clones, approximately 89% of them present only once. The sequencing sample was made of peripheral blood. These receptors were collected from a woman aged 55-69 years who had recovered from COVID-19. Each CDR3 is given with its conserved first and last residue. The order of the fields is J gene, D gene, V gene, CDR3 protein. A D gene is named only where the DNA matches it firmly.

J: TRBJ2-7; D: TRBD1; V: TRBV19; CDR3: CASRGDSPYEQYF
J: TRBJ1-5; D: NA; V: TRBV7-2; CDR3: CASSLAGARGPQHF
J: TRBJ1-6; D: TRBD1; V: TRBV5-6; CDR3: CASSFRTGSYKTPLHF
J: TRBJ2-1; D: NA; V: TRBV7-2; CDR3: CASSQTGNQVNEQFF
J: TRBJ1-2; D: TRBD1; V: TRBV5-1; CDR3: CASSRTGTGVDYGYTF
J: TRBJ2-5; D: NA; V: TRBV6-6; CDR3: CASSYGGGGETQYF
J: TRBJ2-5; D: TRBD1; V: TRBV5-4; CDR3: CASSLAGGSETQYF
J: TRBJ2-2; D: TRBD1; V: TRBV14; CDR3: CASSPQGAAGELFF
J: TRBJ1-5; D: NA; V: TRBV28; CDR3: CASSTRQVYSNQPQHF
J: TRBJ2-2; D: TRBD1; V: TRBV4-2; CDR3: CASSHQFGQGGGELFF
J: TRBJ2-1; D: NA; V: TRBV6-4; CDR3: CASSDEGVSSYNEQFF
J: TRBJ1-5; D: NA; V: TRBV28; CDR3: CASRSLVDTGQPQHF
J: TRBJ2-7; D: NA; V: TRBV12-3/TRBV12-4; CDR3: CASSPSSYEQYF
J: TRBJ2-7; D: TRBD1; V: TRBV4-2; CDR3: CASSQRRDRAEQYF
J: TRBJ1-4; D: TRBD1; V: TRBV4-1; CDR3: CASSPRTGATTNEKLFF
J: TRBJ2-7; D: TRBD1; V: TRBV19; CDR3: CASSIGTDLAYEQYF
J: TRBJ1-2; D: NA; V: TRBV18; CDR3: CASSPQDLRGSVYTF
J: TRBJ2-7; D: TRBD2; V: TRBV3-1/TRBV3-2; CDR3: CASSTPLAGADEQYF
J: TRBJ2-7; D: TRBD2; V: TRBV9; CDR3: CASSREGLPSYEQYF
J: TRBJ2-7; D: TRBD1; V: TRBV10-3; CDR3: CAISAQGANSYEQYF
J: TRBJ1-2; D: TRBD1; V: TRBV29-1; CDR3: CSGTPRDSNYGYTF
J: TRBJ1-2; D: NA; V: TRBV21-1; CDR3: CASSKAREVFYGYTF
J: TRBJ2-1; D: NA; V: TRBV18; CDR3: CASSLDSNEQFF
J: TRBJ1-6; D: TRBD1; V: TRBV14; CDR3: CASSQVGDSSYNSPLHF
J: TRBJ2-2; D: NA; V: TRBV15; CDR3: CATSRVKGGGVAGELFF
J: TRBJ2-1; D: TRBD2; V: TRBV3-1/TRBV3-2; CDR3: CASNSGGSHNEQFF